Shown below are 14 T cell receptor beta chains from a single sample sequenced in a study of T cell changes during pregnancy in multiple sclerosis. Here immunoSEQ multiplex PCR was the method, and the copy in TCRdb shows in-frame clones only, minus some. In the table there are fewer than 90,000 clones, approximately 94% of which are singletons. Here the sequenced sample was peripheral blood, taken in the third trimester of pregnancy. The source of these receptors is a female donor with multiple sclerosis, enrolled in a pregnancy study.

This chain links TRBV7-9 with TRBJ2-1, with a possible D match to TRBD1 (6 bases). The CDR3 is 12 residues long. V lost 4 bases, J lost 7 bases, and 8 bases lay in between. Germline V lookup: CDR1 SEHNR, CDR2 FQNEAQ (reference sequence). The CDR3 loop reads CASSSGQNEQFF. CDR3 DNA sequence: TGTGCCAGCAGCTCCGGACAGAATGAGCAGTTCTTC.

The gene calls are TRBV5-6 and TRBJ1-1, with a tentative D call TRBD1 (5 bases). From germline, CDR1 is SGHDT and CDR2 YYEEEE. V was shortened by 0 bases and J by 0 bases, with 6 bases between the two germline ends. This CDR3 is built from 14 residues. CDR3 in amino acids: CASSLVQVNTEAFF. The CDR3, as DNA: TGTGCCAGCAGCTTGGTACAGGTGAACACTGAAGCTTTCTTT. Complete variable domain (other parts from reference TRBV5-6 and TRBJ1-1): DAGVTQSPTHLIKTRGQQVTLRCSPKSGHDTVSWYQQALGQGPQFIFQYYEEEERQRGNFPDRFSGHQFPNYSSELNVNALLLGDSALYLCASSLVQVNTEAFFGQGTRLTVV.

V usage is TRBV5-1 and J usage is TRBJ2-7; 14 bases match TRBD2. This CDR3 is 16 amino acids long. Germline values: CDR1 SGHRS, CDR2 YFSETQ. The ends lost 2 bases at V and 1 base at J; junction bases unmatched: 2. The CDR3 is CASSFRLAGGSYEQYF. The CDR3 DNA reads TGCGCCAGCAGCTTCCGACTAGCGGGAGGGTCCTACGAGCAGTACTTC.

The chain combines TRBV19 with TRBJ2-1, with D maybe TRBD2 (6 bases). V was clipped by 6 bases and J by 0 bases, with 12 bases between them. The CDR3 extends over 15 amino acids. CDR1 is LNHDA, CDR2 SQIVND, per germline (reference sequence). CDR3: CASREASASYNEQFF. CDR3 nucleotide sequence: TGTGCCAGTAGGGAGGCTAGCGCCTCCTACAATGAGCAGTTCTTC. Full variable domain (remainder filled in from reference TRBV19 and TRBJ2-1): DGGITQSPKYLFRKEGQNVTLSCEQNLNHDAMYWYRQDPGQGLRLIYYSQIVNDFQKGDIAEGYSVSREKKESFPLTVTSAQKNPTAFYLCASREASASYNEQFFGPGTRLTVL.

J is TRBJ2-7 and V is TRBV4-2; D possibly corresponds to TRBD1 (5 bases). This CDR3 has 13 residues. Deletions cut 4 bases from V and 2 bases from J, with 9 bases between. Germline values: CDR1 LGHNA, CDR2 YNFKEQ. The CDR3 protein is CASSPDIAYEQYF. The CDR3 DNA reads as TGTGCCAGCAGCCCGGACATCGCCTACGAGCAGTACTTC.

V gene TRBV13 combines with J gene TRBJ1-1, with D tentatively TRBD1 (5 bases). The ends were cut back, 5 bases at V and 4 bases at J, with 17 bases in the middle. The V gene's germline CDR1 is PRHDT and CDR2 FYEKMQ (reference sequence). CDR3 size: 15 residues. The CDR3: CASSAAADRATEAFF. The CDR3 DNA is TGTGCCAGCAGCGCGGCCGCCGACAGAGCCACTGAAGCTTTCTTT.

The V gene is TRBV2, the J gene TRBJ2-5; TRBD2 is a possible D gene (5 bases). This CDR3 has 14 residues. The germline V gene encodes CDR1 SNHLY and CDR2 FYNNEI. V was trimmed by 10 bases and J by 5 bases, leaving 20 bases between them. The CDR3 DNA reads TGTGCCACCACTACGGGAATTTCGTCGGAGACCCAGTACTTC. Its translation is CATTTGISSETQYF.

The chain combines TRBV6-4 with TRBJ2-6, with 8 positions matching TRBD2. CDR1 and CDR2 (germline): MRHNA, SNTAGT. Trimming took 4 bases from V and 0 from J; bases not matched to a gene: 2. The CDR3 runs 16 residues. The CDR3 coding sequence is TGTGCCAGCAGTGCCGGGACTAGCTCTGGGGCCAACGTCCTGACTTTC. Its protein is CASSAGTSSGANVLTF.

The chain combines TRBV28 with TRBJ2-3, with 9 bases fitting TRBD2. J was trimmed by 6 bases and V by 4 bases; bases with no gene match: 8. CDR1 MDHEN and CDR2 SYDVKM come from the germline V gene. This CDR3 has 15 amino acids. The CDR3 protein is CASSSLSGRPDTQYF. The CDR3 region has the DNA TGTGCCAGCAGTTCTCTAAGCGGGAGGCCGGATACGCAGTATTTT. Full variable domain (outside the CDR3, taken from reference TRBV28 and TRBJ2-3): DVKVTQSSRYLVKRTGEKVFLECVQDMDHENMFWYRQDPGLGLRLIYFSYDVKMKEKGDIPEGYSVSREKKERFSLILESASTNQTSMYLCASSSLSGRPDTQYFGPGTRLTVL.

The rearrangement uses TRBV6-1 and TRBJ2-3; no reliable D call. V lost 7 bases, J lost 4 bases, and 9 bases lay in between. Germline V gene lookup returns CDR1 MNHNS and CDR2 SASEGT. CDR3 length equals 12 residues. CDR3 sequence reads: CASISPADTQYF. CDR3 nucleotides: TGTGCCAGCATAAGCCCGGCAGATACGCAGTATTTT.

The chain joins TRBV18 to TRBJ1-2, with D tentatively TRBD1 (6 bases). The CDR3 contains 17 residues. Germline loops: CDR1 KGHSH, CDR2 LQKENI. The V and J ends lost 3 bases and 4 bases respectively, with 21 bases between them. Here the CDR3 reads CASSPGQGTLGTYGYTF. Here the CDR3 DNA reads TGTGCCAGCTCACCGGGTCAGGGGACGTTGGGTACCTATGGCTACACCTTC.

The chain couples TRBV30 to TRBJ2-4; TRBD1 aligns across 11 bases. Losses at the gene ends were 3 bases for V and 2 bases for J; bases not matched to a gene: 3. Germline V gene data show CDR1 as GTSNPN and CDR2 as SVGIG (reference sequence). The CDR3 spans 15 residues. CDR3 DNA: TGTGCCTGGAGCCGGGACAGGGGGACCAAAAACATTCAGTACTTC. Translating gives CAWSRDRGTKNIQYF. Looking up the rest from reference TRBV30 and TRBJ2-4 gives the full variable domain: SQTIHQWPATLVQPVGSPLSLECTVEGTSNPNLYWYRQAAGRGLQLLFYSVGIGQISSEVPQNLSASRPQDRQFILSSKKLLLSDSGFYLCAWSRDRGTKNIQYFGAGTRLSVL.

In DNA form, the CDR3 reads TGCAGCGTTGAAGATTTGGCGGGTCCGGGCTACACCTTC. As protein: CSVEDLAGPGYTF. The chain links TRBV29-1 to TRBJ1-2; D gene unclear. Germline V gives CDR1 SQVTM, CDR2 ANQGSEA. The ends were cut back, 0 bases at V and 8 bases at J, with 13 bases in the middle. The CDR3 totals 13 residues. The full variable domain, its missing parts supplied by reference TRBV29-1 and TRBJ1-2, is SAVISQKPSRDICQRGTSLTIQCQVDSQVTMMFWYRQQPGQSLTLIATANQGSEATYESGFVIDKFPISRPNLTFSTLTVSNMSPEDSSIYLCSVEDLAGPGYTFGSGTRLTVV.

The chain recombines TRBV6-5 with TRBJ2-5; TRBD1 is a possible D gene (6 bases). Germline V gene lookup returns CDR1 MNHEY and CDR2 SVGAGI. The V gene lost 0 bases and the J gene lost 5 bases, with 10 bases spanning the gap. CDR3 length: 14 residues. CDR3 region: CASSYSQGRETQYF. Here the CDR3 DNA reads TGTGCCAGCAGTTACTCACAGGGTCGGGAGACCCAGTACTTC.